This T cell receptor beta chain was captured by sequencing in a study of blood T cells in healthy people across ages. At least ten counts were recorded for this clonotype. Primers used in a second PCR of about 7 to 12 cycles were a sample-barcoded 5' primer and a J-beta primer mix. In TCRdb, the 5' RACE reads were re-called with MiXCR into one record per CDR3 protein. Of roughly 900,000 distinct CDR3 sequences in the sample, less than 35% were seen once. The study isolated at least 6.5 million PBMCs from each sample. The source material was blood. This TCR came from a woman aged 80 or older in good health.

For the CDR3, the DNA is TGCAGTCTCCGGACGGGCGACTATGGCTACACCTTC. Translating gives CSLRTGDYGYTF. The chain couples TRBV20-1 to TRBJ1-2; D is undetermined. Germline lookup yields CDR1 DFQATT and CDR2 SNEGSKA (reference sequence). This CDR3 contains 12 residues. V was clipped by 8 bases and J by 3 bases, with 13 bases between them.